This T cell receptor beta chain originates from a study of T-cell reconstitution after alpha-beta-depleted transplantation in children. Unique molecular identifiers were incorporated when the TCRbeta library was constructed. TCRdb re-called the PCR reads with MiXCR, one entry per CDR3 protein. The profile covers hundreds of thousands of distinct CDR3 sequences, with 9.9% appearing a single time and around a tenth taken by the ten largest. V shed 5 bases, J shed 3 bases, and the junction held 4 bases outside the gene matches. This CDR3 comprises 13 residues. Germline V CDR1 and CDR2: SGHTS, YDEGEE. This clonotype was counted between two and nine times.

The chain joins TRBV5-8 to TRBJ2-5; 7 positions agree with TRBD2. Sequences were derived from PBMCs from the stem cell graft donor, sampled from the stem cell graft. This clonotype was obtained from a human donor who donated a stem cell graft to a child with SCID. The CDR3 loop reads CASRSSGEETQYF. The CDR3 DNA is TGTGCCAGCAGATCTAGCGGAGAAGAGACCCAGTACTTC.